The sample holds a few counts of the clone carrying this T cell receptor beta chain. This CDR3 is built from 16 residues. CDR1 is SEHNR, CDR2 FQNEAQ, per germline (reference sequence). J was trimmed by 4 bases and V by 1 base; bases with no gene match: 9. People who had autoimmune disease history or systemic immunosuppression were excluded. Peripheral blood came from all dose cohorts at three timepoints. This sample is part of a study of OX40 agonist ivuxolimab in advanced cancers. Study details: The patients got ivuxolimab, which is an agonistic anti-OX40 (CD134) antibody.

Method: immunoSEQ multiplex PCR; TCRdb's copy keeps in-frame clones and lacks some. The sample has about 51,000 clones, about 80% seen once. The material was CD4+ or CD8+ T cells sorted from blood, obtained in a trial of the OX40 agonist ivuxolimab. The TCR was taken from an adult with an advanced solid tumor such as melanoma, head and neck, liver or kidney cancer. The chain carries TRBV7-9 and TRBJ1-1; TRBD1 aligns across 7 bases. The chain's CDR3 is CASSLVPTGSGTEAFF. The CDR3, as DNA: TGTGCCAGCAGCTTAGTTCCGACAGGGTCGGGCACTGAAGCTTTCTTT.